This TCR beta chain stems from a study of Ad26.COV2.S vaccination and SARS-CoV-2 variants. Trimming removed 3 bases at V and 4 bases at J, with 7 bases between. This CDR3 contains 13 residues. CDR1 is MNHEY, CDR2 SMNVEV, per germline (reference sequence). The treatment here: some 20 received Ad26.COV2.S at low or high dose, single or two shots; several received placebo; per-sample allocation not given. Samples analyzed were those drawn on day 63 after the first vaccine or placebo injection. Profiling relied on immunoSEQ multiplex PCR, and the TCRdb table lists in-frame clones only, not all of them. Of hundreds of thousands of clones listed, approximately 89% are singletons.

Sequencing used peripheral blood, obtained in a trial of Ad26.COV2.S vaccine versus placebo. The chain recombines TRBV27 with TRBJ1-5; tentatively, D is TRBD1 (5 bases). This receptor was taken from a person between 18 and 59 years old who received the Ad26.COV2.S COVID-19 vaccine or a placebo. For the CDR3, the DNA is TGTGCCAGCAGTTTTGGGGGGAATCAGCCCCAGCATTTT. Encoded protein: CASSFGGNQPQHF.